Each of the 2 T cell receptor beta chains below was sequenced from the same sample in a study of spatial heterogeneity in lung cancer (dated by TCRdb to about 2019). What the authors observed across the whole study: A correlation was observed between the number of expanded intratumoral alpha and beta TCRs and the tumor nonsynonymous mutation count.

In light of the paper, this sample's time point label describes: sample taken at primary tumor resection. The antigens these receptors bind are not known. Libraries were built with 5' RACE. The data were produced on a NextSeq 500. The raw public reads went through TCRdb reprocessing: fastp at Q25, MiXCR clone calling, in-frame beta chains kept. Identical CDR3 proteins give one entry, which carries the most common genes and DNA. The sample records 24,000 or so distinct CDR3 sequences, around 8.5% of which are singletons. In total, the top ten clones hold almost 8% of the sample. This specimen was lung tumor tissue, taken at surgery. The receptors derive from a male donor with early-stage non-small cell lung cancer.

This clonotype occurred a few times. The CDR3 DNA follows: TGTGCCAGCCTCGAGGACGTTGAAGCTTTCTTT. It translates to CASLEDVEAFF. This chain joins TRBV7-9 and TRBJ1-1; unclear D gene. The CDR3 has 11 amino acids. V dropped 8 bases and J dropped 7 bases, with 11 bases sitting between them. In germline, CDR1 is SEHNR, CDR2 FQNEAQ (reference sequence).

The sample holds a few counts of this clonotype. The rearrangement links TRBV5-4 to TRBJ2-2; 10 positions agree with TRBD1. Germline values: CDR1 SGHNT, CDR2 YYREEE (reference sequence). V shed 4 bases, J shed 4 bases, and the junction held 7 bases outside the gene matches. The CDR3 runs to 16 residues. The CDR3 nucleotides read TGTGCCAGCAGCCCCCCGGGACAGGGGTCCACCGGGGAGCTGTTTTTT. It specifies CASSPPGQGSTGELFF.